A single sample gave rise to the 26 T cell receptor beta chains below, sequenced in a study of shared clonotypes between healthy human individuals. Repertoires were generated with immunoSEQ multiplex PCR, while TCRdb's copy carries only in-frame clones and drops some. The data contain roughly 2 million clones, around 95% of them singletons. The material sequenced was naive CD4+ T cells sorted from blood. The subset denotes: CD45RA+ positively selected. These receptors were taken from a man aged 18 to 30 in good health.

The chain couples TRBV6-5 to TRBJ1-6, with a possible D match to TRBD1 (5 bases). Germline CDR1 is MNHEY and CDR2 is SVGAGI. Trimming removed 7 bases from V and 8 bases from J, with 18 bases in between. The CDR3 has 15 amino acids. CDR3 nucleotide sequence: TGTGCCAGCACCCCCCGGGACGCTCGCGATTCACCCCTCCACTTT. Protein sequence: CASTPRDARDSPLHF.

This chain joins TRBV9 and TRBJ2-2, with TRBD1 identical over 8 bases. Losses at the gene ends were 3 bases for V and 2 bases for J; bases not matched to a gene: 6. Germline assignment: CDR1 SGDLS and CDR2 YYNGEE. This CDR3 spans 16 amino acids. The CDR3 sequence: CASSAGQGTNTGELFF. CDR3 coding DNA: TGTGCCAGCAGCGCCGGACAGGGAACTAACACCGGGGAGCTGTTTTTT.

V is TRBV2 and J is TRBJ1-4; D gene ambiguous. The CDR3 has 14 amino acids. Trimming removed 2 bases at V and 0 bases at J, with 4 bases between. Germline values: CDR1 SNHLY, CDR2 FYNNEI. CDR3 sequence (DNA): TGTGCCAGCAGTGAACAGTCAACTAATGAAAAACTGTTTTTT. This sequence encodes CASSEQSTNEKLFF.

V is TRBV11-1 and J is TRBJ2-1; D is perhaps TRBD2 (7 bases). Germline loops: CDR1 SGHAT, CDR2 FQDESV (reference sequence). CDR3 length: 18 residues. V was trimmed by 3 bases and J by 3 bases, leaving 21 bases between them. CDR3 in DNA: TGTGCCAGCAGCTTCAGGGGTATAGGAGCGGGGTACTACAATGAGCAGTTCTTC. It codes for CASSFRGIGAGYYNEQFF.

Regarding this clone: Other DNA sequences from this sample encode an identical CDR3 as well. The rearrangement links TRBV20-1 to TRBJ2-7; D unresolved. Trimming left V 1 base short and J 2 bases short, with 3 bases between. This CDR3 is 11 amino acids long. Germline V lookup: CDR1 DFQATT, CDR2 SNEGSKA (reference sequence). The CDR3 spells CSARGPYEQYF. The CDR3 bases are TGCAGTGCTAGAGGACCCTACGAGCAGTACTTC.

The chain joins TRBV2 to TRBJ1-1; weak D call: TRBD1 (5 bases). The length of the CDR3 is 14 residues. CDR1 and CDR2 (germline): SNHLY, FYNNEI. Between the trimmed V and J ends, which lost 7 bases and 0 bases, there was a span of 12 bases. The CDR3 reads CASIRQSMNTEAFF. In DNA, the CDR3 is TGTGCCAGCATCCGACAGTCTATGAACACTGAAGCTTTCTTT.

This chain connects TRBV18 to TRBJ2-5, with 11 bases that match TRBD2. Germline V gene lookup returns CDR1 KGHSH and CDR2 LQKENI. This CDR3 has 15 residues. With V trimmed by 2 bases and J by 4 bases, 3 bases remained unmatched. The CDR3 spells CASSPATSGIETQYF. DNA for the CDR3: TGTGCCAGCTCACCAGCGACTAGCGGGATAGAGACCCAGTACTTC.

This sequence joins TRBV10-3 and TRBJ1-5, with TRBD1 identical over 11 bases. This CDR3 has 17 residues. Losses at the gene ends were 5 bases for V and 3 bases for J; bases not matched to a gene: 9. Germline V gene lookup returns CDR1 ENHRY and CDR2 SYGVKD. As DNA, the CDR3 is TGTGCCATCAGTCCGGGACAGGGGGAGAGTAACAATCAGCCCCAGCATTTT. Translated: CAISPGQGESNNQPQHF.

This chain connects TRBV7-2 to TRBJ2-7, with 10 positions matching TRBD2. This CDR3 contains 16 residues. In germline, CDR1 is SGHTA, CDR2 FQGNSA. The V gene end was trimmed by 4 bases and the J gene end by 2 bases; junction bases not matched to a gene: 8. CDR3 region: CASSYPPGLAPYEQYF. CDR3 coding DNA: TGTGCCAGCAGCTATCCTCCGGGACTAGCGCCCTACGAGCAGTACTTC.

The V gene is TRBV7-2, the J gene TRBJ2-1; D gene uncertain. The CDR3 length is 13 residues. V was pared by 5 bases and J by 9 bases, with 14 bases between. Germline-derived CDR1 and CDR2 are SGHTA and FQGNSA. The CDR3 reads CASSTNQRGEQFF. DNA for the CDR3: TGTGCCAGCAGCACTAACCAACGCGGTGAGCAGTTCTTC.

The V call is TRBV10-1, the J call TRBJ2-3, with D possibly TRBD1 on 6 matching bases. The germline V gene has CDR1 WNHNN and CDR2 SYGVQD (reference sequence). Between the trimmed V and J ends, which lost 10 bases and 10 bases, there was a span of 21 bases. The CDR3 length is 13 residues. Here the CDR3 reads CATQGTLTSPQYF. CDR3 in DNA: TGCGCCACTCAGGGGACCTTAACAAGTCCGCAGTATTTT.

The chain has TRBV28 and TRBJ1-5; D might be TRBD1 (6 bases). V lost 5 bases and J 15 bases, leaving 17 bases between the germline ends. CDR1 is MDHEN and CDR2 is SYDVKM in the germline V gene. This CDR3 spans 12 amino acids. The CDR3 region is CASSEQGPGGHF. CDR3 nucleotide sequence: TGTGCCAGCAGTGAACAGGGTCCGGGGGGGCATTTT.

V usage is TRBV2 and J usage is TRBJ2-7; either TRBD1 or TRBD2 may fit D (6 bases each). V lost 8 bases and J 3 bases, leaving 14 bases between the germline ends. From germline, CDR1 is SNHLY and CDR2 FYNNEI. There are 13 residues in the CDR3. In DNA, the CDR3 is TGTGCCAGCCGAAGAGGGGGGATCTACGAGCAGTACTTC. It yields the protein CASRRGGIYEQYF.

The J gene is TRBJ2-2, the V gene TRBV7-9; 7 nucleotides agree with TRBD1. The germline CDR1 and CDR2 sequences are SEHNR and FQNEAQ (reference sequence). The CDR3 has 15 residues. The V gene end was trimmed by 4 bases and the J gene end by 4 bases; junction bases not matched to a gene: 6. The CDR3 spells CASSSRQGGTGELFF. The DNA of the CDR3 is TGTGCCAGCAGCTCTAGACAGGGTGGCACCGGGGAGCTGTTTTTT.

The chain employs TRBV2 and TRBJ1-1; possibly TRBD1 for D (5 bases). The germline V and J ends were trimmed by 5 bases and 5 bases, with 12 bases remaining between them. There are 13 residues in the CDR3. Germline V gene sequence: CDR1 SNHLY, CDR2 FYNNEI. CDR3 nucleotide sequence: TGTGCCAGCAGTCCAATCGGGGGAACTGAAGCTTTCTTT. Translation gives CASSPIGGTEAFF. The complete variable domain, with remaining parts taken from reference TRBV2 and TRBJ1-1, reads EPEVTQTPSHQVTQMGQEVILRCVPISNHLYFYWYRQILGQKVEFLVSFYNNEISEKSEIFDDQFSVERPDGSNFTLKIRSTKLEDSAMYFCASSPIGGTEAFFGQGTRLTVV.

The chain combines TRBV11-2 with TRBJ2-7; D unresolved. The germline gives CDR1 SGHAT, CDR2 FQNNGV. Trimming left V 4 bases short and J 1 base short, with 17 bases between. The CDR3 is 16 residues long. DNA for the CDR3: TGTGCCAGCAGCTCAACCCCTTCCGGAAGGTCCTACGAGCAGTACTTC. Protein sequence: CASSSTPSGRSYEQYF.

This chain connects TRBV18 to TRBJ2-3; a weak D match, TRBD2 (6 bases). V lost 1 base to trimming and J lost 2 bases, with 16 bases between them. CDR1 KGHSH and CDR2 LQKENI come from the germline V gene. CDR3 length: 17 amino acids. The CDR3 reads CASSPRVIAELTDTQYF. The CDR3 nucleotides read TGTGCCAGCTCACCACGGGTTATAGCGGAACTCACAGATACGCAGTATTTT.

The V call is TRBV5-1, the J call TRBJ1-1, with a tentative D call TRBD1 (6 bases). The V gene's germline CDR1 is SGHRS and CDR2 YFSETQ. This CDR3 region has 14 residues. Deletions cut 5 bases from V and 1 base from J, with 12 bases between. CDR3 sequence (DNA): TGCGCCAGCAGTATACCGGGACAGAACACTGAAGCTTTCTTT. Translating gives CASSIPGQNTEAFF. The variable domain in full, completed from reference TRBV5-1 and TRBJ1-1, reads KAGVTQTPRYLIKTRGQQVTLSCSPISGHRSVSWYQQTPGQGLQFLFEYFSETQRNKGNFPGRFSGRQFSNSRSEMNVSTLELGDSALYLCASSIPGQNTEAFFGQGTRLTVV.

The chain combines TRBV5-6 with TRBJ2-1; D remains unclear. This CDR3 is 16 amino acids long. The germline V gene has CDR1 SGHDT and CDR2 YYEEEE. Trimming removed 0 bases at V and 0 bases at J, with 10 bases between. The CDR3 is CASSLVYKSSYNEQFF. The CDR3 bases are TGTGCCAGCAGCTTGGTTTACAAGAGCTCCTACAATGAGCAGTTCTTC.

The J gene is TRBJ1-4, the V gene TRBV19, with 7 bases lining up with TRBD1. CDR3 size: 15 residues. Germline CDR1 is LNHDA and CDR2 is SQIVND (reference sequence). Losses at the gene ends were 6 bases for V and 7 bases for J; bases not matched to a gene: 11. CDR3 amino acids: CASRGFPGQLEKLFF. The CDR3 nucleotides read TGTGCCAGTAGGGGATTTCCGGGACAGCTTGAAAAACTGTTTTTT.

Only one count was recorded for this clone. Other DNA variants within this sample encode the same CDR3. The chain combines TRBV2 with TRBJ2-1; unclear D gene. The CDR3 is 11 residues long. The germline gives CDR1 SNHLY, CDR2 FYNNEI. The V gene lost 6 bases and the J gene lost 6 bases, with 6 bases spanning the gap. CDR3 in amino acids: CASRVGNEQFF. The CDR3 DNA follows: TGTGCCAGCAGGGTGGGCAATGAGCAGTTCTTC.

The genes are TRBV7-9 and TRBJ2-5; the match to TRBD1 covers 7 bases. The germline V gene encodes CDR1 SEHNR and CDR2 FQNEAQ (reference sequence). The ends lost 4 bases at V and 9 bases at J; junction bases unmatched: 5. CDR3 length: 12 amino acids. The CDR3 DNA reads as TGTGCCAGCAGCTCTGAGCAGGGGGCCCAGTACTTC. This gives the protein CASSSEQGAQYF. Full variable domain (outside the CDR3, taken from reference TRBV7-9 and TRBJ2-5): DTGVSQNPRHKITKRGQNVTFRCDPISEHNRLYWYRQTLGQGPEFLTYFQNEAQLEKSRLLSDRFSAERPKGSFSTLEIQRTEQGDSAMYLCASSSEQGAQYFGPGTRLLVL.

Notes on this clone: The same CDR3 arises from other DNA sequences in this sample as well. The chain recombines TRBV11-2 with TRBJ2-2, with D unclear. Trimming pared 0 bases from V and 4 bases from J, leaving 6 bases between. CDR1 and CDR2 from the germline V gene are SGHAT and FQNNGV. CDR3 length: 14 amino acids. CDR3 bases: TGTGCCAGCAGCTTAGAAGGTGGCACCGGGGAGCTGTTTTTT. This sequence encodes CASSLEGGTGELFF. Looking up the rest from reference TRBV11-2 and TRBJ2-2 gives the full variable domain: EAGVAQSPRYKIIEKRQSVAFWCNPISGHATLYWYQQILGQGPKLLIQFQNNGVVDDSQLPKDRFSAERLKGVDSTLKIQPAKLEDSAVYLCASSLEGGTGELFFGEGSRLTVL.

V is TRBV5-1 and J is TRBJ2-1; maybe TRBD2 (6 bases). The germline CDR1 and CDR2 sequences are SGHRS and YFSETQ. CDR3 size: 16 residues. V shed 0 bases and J shed 0 bases, with 10 bases lying between them. In nucleotides, the CDR3 is TGCGCCAGCAGCTTGGTTACCGGGAGCTCCTACAATGAGCAGTTCTTC. This translates into CASSLVTGSSYNEQFF.

This chain links TRBV30 with TRBJ1-4; D unclear. Germline CDR1 GTSNPN, CDR2 SVGIG (reference sequence). The CDR3 consists of 12 residues. The V end lost 3 bases, the J end lost 8 bases, and 10 bases lay between the germline ends. CDR3 amino acids: CAWSLSGEKLFF. The DNA for the CDR3 is TGTGCCTGGAGCCTCTCCGGGGAAAAACTGTTTTTT.

The rearrangement links TRBV6-1 to TRBJ1-5; D is unresolved. The V gene's germline CDR1 is MNHNS and CDR2 SASEGT. Trimming left V 3 bases short and J 7 bases short, with 16 bases between. The CDR3 runs to 15 residues. The CDR3 region is CASSEVGMGSQPQHF. Here the CDR3 DNA reads TGTGCCAGCAGTGAGGTGGGGATGGGGAGCCAGCCCCAGCATTTT.